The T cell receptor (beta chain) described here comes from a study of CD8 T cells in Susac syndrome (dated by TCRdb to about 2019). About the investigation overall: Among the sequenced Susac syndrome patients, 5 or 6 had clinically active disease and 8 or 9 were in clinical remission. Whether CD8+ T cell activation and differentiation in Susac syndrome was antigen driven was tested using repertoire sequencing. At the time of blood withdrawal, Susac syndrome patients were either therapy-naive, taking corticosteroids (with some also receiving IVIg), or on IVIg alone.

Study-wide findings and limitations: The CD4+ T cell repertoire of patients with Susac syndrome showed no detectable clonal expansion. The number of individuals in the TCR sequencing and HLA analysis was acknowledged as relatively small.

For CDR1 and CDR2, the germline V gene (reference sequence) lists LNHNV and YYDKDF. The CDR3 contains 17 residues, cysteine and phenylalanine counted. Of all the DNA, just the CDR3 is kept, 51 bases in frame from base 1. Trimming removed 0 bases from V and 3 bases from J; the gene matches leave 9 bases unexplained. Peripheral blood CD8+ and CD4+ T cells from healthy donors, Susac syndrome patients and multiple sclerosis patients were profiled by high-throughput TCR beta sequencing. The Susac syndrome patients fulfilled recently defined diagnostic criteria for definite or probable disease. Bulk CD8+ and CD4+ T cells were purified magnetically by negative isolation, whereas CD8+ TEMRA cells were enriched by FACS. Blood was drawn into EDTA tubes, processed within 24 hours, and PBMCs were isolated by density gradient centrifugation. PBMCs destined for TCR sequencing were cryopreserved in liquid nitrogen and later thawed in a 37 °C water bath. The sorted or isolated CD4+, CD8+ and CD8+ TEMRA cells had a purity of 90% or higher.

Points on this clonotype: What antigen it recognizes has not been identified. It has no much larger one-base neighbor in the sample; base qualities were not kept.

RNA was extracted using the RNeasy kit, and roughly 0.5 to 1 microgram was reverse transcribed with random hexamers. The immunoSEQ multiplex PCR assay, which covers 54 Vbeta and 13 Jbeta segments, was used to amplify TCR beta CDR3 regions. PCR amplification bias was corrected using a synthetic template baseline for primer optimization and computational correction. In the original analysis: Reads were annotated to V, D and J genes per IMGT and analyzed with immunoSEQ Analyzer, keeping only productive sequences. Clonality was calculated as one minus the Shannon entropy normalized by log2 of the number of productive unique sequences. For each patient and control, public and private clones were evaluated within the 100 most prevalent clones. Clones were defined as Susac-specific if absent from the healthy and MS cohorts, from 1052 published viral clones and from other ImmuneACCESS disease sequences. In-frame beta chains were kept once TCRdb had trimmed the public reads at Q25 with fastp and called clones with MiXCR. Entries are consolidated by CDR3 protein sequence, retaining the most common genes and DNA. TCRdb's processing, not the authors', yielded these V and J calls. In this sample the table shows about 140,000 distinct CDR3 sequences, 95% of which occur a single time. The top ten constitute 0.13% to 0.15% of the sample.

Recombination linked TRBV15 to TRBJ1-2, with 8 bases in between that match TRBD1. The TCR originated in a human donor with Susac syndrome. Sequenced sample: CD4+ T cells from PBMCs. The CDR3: CATSREGGQALYYGYTF. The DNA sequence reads TGTGCCACCAGCAGAGAGGGGGGACAGGCCCTATACTATGGCTACACCTTC.